This T cell receptor beta chain was sequenced in a study of CD8+ T cells in alopecia areata. This clone was picked up a small number of times. Its antigen is as yet unknown. Sequencing relied on a cDNA template that was reverse transcribed from extracted RNA. TCRdb's table, derived via immunoSEQ multiplex PCR, lists solely in-frame clones and lacks some. The data contain 110,000 or so clones, around 61% of them singletons. V lost 4 bases to trimming and J lost 2 bases; unmatched junction nucleotides: 2. CDR1 is SEHNR and CDR2 is FQNEAQ in the germline V gene (reference sequence). The CDR3 runs to 14 residues. Broader study findings: Across lesional scalp, and particularly alopecia totalis/universalis, clonality surpassed that of normal scalp. Scalp repertoires also include resident alphabeta T cells from normal skin. The study found TCR sharing across patients less clear than in mice, possibly for HLA reasons.

PBMC-derived CD4+ and CD8+ T cells were sorted. The specimen was CD4+ T cells sorted from blood. The chain is built from TRBV7-9 and TRBJ1-3; 7 positions match TRBD1. The receptor was isolated from a human donor in good health. DNA of the CDR3: TGTGCCAGCAGCTGGGACAGTCCTGGAAACACCATATATTTT. This sequence encodes CASSWDSPGNTIYF. Using reference TRBV7-9 and TRBJ1-3 for the parts outside the CDR3, the full variable domain is DTGVSQNPRHKITKRGQNVTFRCDPISEHNRLYWYRQTLGQGPEFLTYFQNEAQLEKSRLLSDRFSAERPKGSFSTLEIQRTEQGDSAMYLCASSWDSPGNTIYFGEGSWLTVV.